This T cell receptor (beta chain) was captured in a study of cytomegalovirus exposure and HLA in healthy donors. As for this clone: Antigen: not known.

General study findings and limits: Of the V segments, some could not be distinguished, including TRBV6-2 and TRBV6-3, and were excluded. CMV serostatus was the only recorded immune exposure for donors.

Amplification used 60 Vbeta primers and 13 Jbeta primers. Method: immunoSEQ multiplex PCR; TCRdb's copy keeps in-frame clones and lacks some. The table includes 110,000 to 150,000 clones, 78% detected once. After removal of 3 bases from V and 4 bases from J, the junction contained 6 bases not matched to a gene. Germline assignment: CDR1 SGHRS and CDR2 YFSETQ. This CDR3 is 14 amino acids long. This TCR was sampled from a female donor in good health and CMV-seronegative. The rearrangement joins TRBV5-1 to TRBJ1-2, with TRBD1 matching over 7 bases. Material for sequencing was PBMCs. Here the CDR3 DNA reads TGCGCCAGCAGCTCGGGGACAGCTCGCTATGGCTACACCTTC. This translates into CASSSGTARYGYTF.